The next 17 T cell receptor beta chains were all read from a single sample in a study of blood T cells in healthy people across ages. Alongside a J-beta primer mix, a sample-barcoded 5' primer served in a second PCR lasting 7 to 11 cycles. TCRdb called the 5' RACE reads again in MiXCR, with one record for every CDR3 protein. Counted here are 1.5 million to 2 million distinct CDR3 sequences, 28% occurring once; the ten biggest clones make up less than 9.5%. The specimen sequenced was blood. All receptors come from a woman younger than 45 in good health.

In this sample, this clonotype turned up a few times. This chain connects TRBV29-1 to TRBJ2-7; D remains unclear. Deletions cut 5 bases from V and 2 bases from J, with 13 bases between. Germline V CDR1 and CDR2: SQVTM, ANQGSEA. The CDR3 is 13 residues long. This chain's CDR3 is CSVPADTAYEQYF. The CDR3 nucleotides are TGCAGCGTTCCTGCCGACACCGCCTACGAGCAGTACTTC.

This clonotype occurred once. The chain joins TRBV30 to TRBJ2-3; D call uncertain. Germline CDR1 GTSNPN, CDR2 SVGIG (reference sequence). Trimming stripped 0 bases from V and 3 bases from J, with 7 bases between. The CDR3 is made up of 13 amino acids. The CDR3 bases are TGTGCCTGGAGTGTACTCGGGACAGATACGCAGTATTTT. It translates to CAWSVLGTDTQYF.

Concerning this clonotype: A read error may be the cause here, since a much bigger clone is one base away. The V and J genes are TRBV20-1 and TRBJ1-2; D is ambiguous. With 2 bases removed from V and 4 bases from J, the gap between germline ends came to 14 bases. This CDR3 has 14 amino acids. Germline values: CDR1 DFQATT, CDR2 SNEGSKA (reference sequence). The CDR3 loop reads CSARSLDGAYGYTF. DNA for the CDR3: TGCAGTGCTAGATCCCTCGACGGAGCCTATGGCTACACCTTC.

This clonotype was counted a few times. V is TRBV5-1 and J is TRBJ2-7, with D perhaps TRBD2 (6 bases). This CDR3 is 16 amino acids long. Germline V gene data show CDR1 as SGHRS and CDR2 as YFSETQ. V was trimmed by 0 bases and J by 2 bases, leaving 15 bases between them. The CDR3 DNA follows: TGCGCCAGCAGCTTGGCCGGAGGGAGTTCCCCCTACGAGCAGTACTTC. It yields the protein CASSLAGGSSPYEQYF.

The V and J genes are TRBV7-7 and TRBJ2-7, with D tentatively TRBD2 (5 bases). Trimming shortened V by 5 bases and J by 8 bases, and 22 bases separated the two germline ends. CDR3 length equals 15 residues. The germline CDR1 and CDR2 sequences are SSHAT and FNYEAQ (reference sequence). The CDR3 DNA is TGTGCCAGCAGCCCCAGGTGGGCAGGAGAGGGCAAGCAGTACTTC. Its translation: CASSPRWAGEGKQYF.

Many counts were recorded for this clonotype. The chain has TRBV5-1 and TRBJ2-7; 7 positions match TRBD1. Germline assignment: CDR1 SGHRS and CDR2 YFSETQ. V dropped 5 bases and J dropped 0; count of bases not matched to a gene: 5. This CDR3 spans 14 amino acids. This CDR3 reads CASRGRGTSYEQYF. The CDR3 DNA sequence: TGCGCCAGCAGGGGCAGGGGGACCTCCTACGAGCAGTACTTC.

Concerning this clonotype itself: A much larger clone is a single base away; this may be a read error. The chain is built from TRBV4-1 and TRBJ2-7, with 8 bases matching TRBD2. The better agreement between TRBJ2-5 and the DNA end casts doubt on the J call. The CDR3 length is 15 residues. The germline CDR1 and CDR2 sequences are MGHRA and YSYEKL. CDR3 residues: CASSSTMLAGKTQYF. The DNA for the CDR3 is TGCGCCAGCAGCTCGACGATGCTAGCGGGTAAGACCCAGTACTTC.

V gene TRBV12-3 or TRBV12-4 combines with J gene TRBJ2-5; no reliable D call. The J call may be mistaken, given a closer DNA end match to TRBJ2-7. There are 13 residues in the CDR3. The CDR3 is CASSFVGNGEQYF. The CDR3 coding sequence is TGTGCCAGCAGTTTTGTGGGGAATGGCGAGCAGTACTTC.

The chain employs TRBV4-1 and TRBJ1-4; D not certain. This CDR3 comprises 15 residues. Trimming shortened V by 2 bases and J by 0 bases, and 7 bases separated the two germline ends. Germline loops: CDR1 MGHRA, CDR2 YSYEKL. CDR3 in DNA: TGCGCCAGCAGCCAACAACAAGCAACTAATGAAAAACTGTTTTTT. Translating gives CASSQQQATNEKLFF.

The J gene is TRBJ1-5, the V gene TRBV20-1, with D perhaps matching TRBD1 (6 bases). The CDR3 spans 16 residues. Germline CDR1 reads DFQATT; CDR2 reads SNEGSKA (reference sequence). Deletions cut 4 bases from V and 5 bases from J, with 21 bases between. This CDR3 is CSATVIGGGADQPQHF. Written as DNA, the CDR3 is TGCAGTGCTACCGTAATAGGTGGGGGGGCTGATCAGCCCCAGCATTTT.

Turning to this clonotype: The junction departs from the called germline gene at one end, perhaps through a read error. V is TRBV7-2 and J is TRBJ2-6; unclear D gene. CDR3 length equals 16 residues. Germline assignment: CDR1 SGHTA and CDR2 FQGNSA. CDR3 in DNA: TGTGCCAGCAGCTTAGACAAGGCCCCTGGGACCAACGTCCTGACTTTC. Translating gives CASSLDKAPGTNVLTF.

The chain couples TRBV6-1 to TRBJ1-6, with D tentatively TRBD1 (6 bases). Germline assignment: CDR1 MNHNS and CDR2 SASEGT. The V and J ends lost 7 bases and 5 bases respectively, with 12 bases between them. This CDR3 spans 14 amino acids. The CDR3 DNA reads TGTGCCAGCATGATGGGGGCTAATAATTCACCCCTCCACTTT. Its protein product is CASMMGANNSPLHF.

The gene calls are TRBV7-9 and TRBJ2-1; D might be TRBD1 or TRBD2, each matching 5 bases. Germline V gives CDR1 SEHNR, CDR2 FQNEAQ (reference sequence). The CDR3 extends over 16 amino acids. Trimming left V 4 bases short and J 5 bases short, with 18 bases between. In DNA form, the CDR3 reads TGTGCCAGCAGCTCAGCCTCGGGGAAGGGACACAATGAGCAGTTCTTC. The encoded protein is CASSSASGKGHNEQFF.

This clonotype has a count of ten or more. The chain combines TRBV24-1 with TRBJ2-5, with 9 bases aligning to TRBD1. Germline assignment: CDR1 KGHDR and CDR2 SFDVKD. This CDR3 comprises 15 residues. V lost 1 base to trimming and J lost 5 bases; unmatched junction nucleotides: 4. Here the CDR3 reads CATSDFGQGRETQYF. CDR3 bases: TGTGCCACCAGTGATTTCGGACAGGGGAGGGAGACCCAGTACTTC.

The rearrangement uses TRBV25-1 and TRBJ2-1, with D hard to call. There are 15 residues in the CDR3. Per germline, CDR1 MGHDK and CDR2 SYGVNS. Trimming left V 3 bases short and J 5 bases short, with 14 bases between. Here the CDR3 DNA reads TGTGCCAGCAGTGATCCCCTCTCCGCGGACAATGAGCAGTTCTTC. Translated: CASSDPLSADNEQFF.

Details on this clonotype: The junction and the germline gene differ at one end; a read error may be behind it. The chain carries TRBV13 and TRBJ2-1, with 7 nucleotides matching TRBD2. The CDR3 is 16 residues long. CDR1 is PRHDT, CDR2 FYEKMQ, per germline (reference sequence). In nucleotides, the CDR3 is TGTGCCAGCAGCTTATATCCTAGCGGAGCCTACAATGAGCGGTTCTTC. Protein: CASSLYPSGAYNERFF.

This clonotype was recorded a few times. The rearrangement joins TRBV12-3 or TRBV12-4 to TRBJ1-3, with a possible D match to TRBD1 (6 bases). The length of the CDR3 is 14 residues. V was shortened by 8 bases and J by 4 bases, with 15 bases between the two germline ends. The CDR3: CASSNTGSGNTIYF. The CDR3 coding sequence is TGTGCCAGCTCAAACACAGGGTCCGGAAACACCATATATTTT.